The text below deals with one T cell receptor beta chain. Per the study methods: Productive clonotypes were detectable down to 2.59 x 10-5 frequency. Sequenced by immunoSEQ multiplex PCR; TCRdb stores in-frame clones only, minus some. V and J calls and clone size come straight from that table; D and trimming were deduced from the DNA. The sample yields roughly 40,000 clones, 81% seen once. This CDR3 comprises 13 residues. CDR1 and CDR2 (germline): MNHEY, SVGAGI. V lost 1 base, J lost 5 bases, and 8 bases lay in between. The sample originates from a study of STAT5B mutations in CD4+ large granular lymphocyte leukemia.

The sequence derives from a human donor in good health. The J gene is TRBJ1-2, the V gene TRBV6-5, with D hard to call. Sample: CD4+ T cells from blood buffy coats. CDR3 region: CASSYYRGYGYTF. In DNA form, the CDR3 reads TGTGCCAGCAGTTACTATCGGGGTTATGGCTACACCTTC.